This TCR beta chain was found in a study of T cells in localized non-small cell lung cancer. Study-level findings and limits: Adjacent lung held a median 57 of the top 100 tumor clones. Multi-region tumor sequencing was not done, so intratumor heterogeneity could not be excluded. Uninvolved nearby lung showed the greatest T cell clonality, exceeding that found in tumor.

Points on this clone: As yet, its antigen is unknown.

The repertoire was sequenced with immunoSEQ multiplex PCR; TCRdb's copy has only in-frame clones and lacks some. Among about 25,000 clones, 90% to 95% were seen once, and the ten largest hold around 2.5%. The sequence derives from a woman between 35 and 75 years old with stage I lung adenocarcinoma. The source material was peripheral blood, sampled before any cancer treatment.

CDR3 nucleotides: TGTGCCAGCAGTGAAGAGCTACGGAACACTGAAGCTTTCTTT. It yields the protein CASSEELRNTEAFF. The J gene is TRBJ1-1, the V gene TRBV2; D is ambiguous. From germline, CDR1 is SNHLY and CDR2 FYNNEI. The CDR3 is 14 amino acids. The ends were cut back, 1 base at V and 1 base at J, with 7 bases in the middle. The whole variable domain, remainder taken from reference TRBV2 and TRBJ1-1, is EPEVTQTPSHQVTQMGQEVILRCVPISNHLYFYWYRQILGQKVEFLVSFYNNEISEKSEIFDDQFSVERPDGSNFTLKIRSTKLEDSAMYFCASSEELRNTEAFFGQGTRLTVV.